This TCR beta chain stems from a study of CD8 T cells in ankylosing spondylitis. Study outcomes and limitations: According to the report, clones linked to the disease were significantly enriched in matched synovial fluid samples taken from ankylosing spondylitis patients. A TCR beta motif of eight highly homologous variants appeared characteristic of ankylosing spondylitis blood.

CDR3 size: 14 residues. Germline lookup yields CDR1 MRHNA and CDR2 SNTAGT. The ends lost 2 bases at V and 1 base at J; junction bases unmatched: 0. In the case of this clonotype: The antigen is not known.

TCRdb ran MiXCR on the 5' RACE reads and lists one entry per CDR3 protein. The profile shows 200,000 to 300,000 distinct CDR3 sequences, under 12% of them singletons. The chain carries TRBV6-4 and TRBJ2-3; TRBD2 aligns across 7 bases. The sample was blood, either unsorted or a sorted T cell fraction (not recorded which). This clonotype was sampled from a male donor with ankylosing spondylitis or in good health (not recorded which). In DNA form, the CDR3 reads TGTGCCAGCAGTGACGGACTAGGCACAGATACGCAGTATTTT. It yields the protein CASSDGLGTDTQYF.